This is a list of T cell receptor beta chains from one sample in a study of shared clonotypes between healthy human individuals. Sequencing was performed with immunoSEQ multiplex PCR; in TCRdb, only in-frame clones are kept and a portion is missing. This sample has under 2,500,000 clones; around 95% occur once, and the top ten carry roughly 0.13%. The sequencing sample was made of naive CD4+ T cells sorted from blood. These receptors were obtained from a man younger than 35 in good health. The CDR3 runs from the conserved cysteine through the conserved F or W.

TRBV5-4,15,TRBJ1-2,CASSQPTGGAKGYTF
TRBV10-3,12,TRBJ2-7,CAISDGPYEQYF
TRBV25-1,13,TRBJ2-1,CASSLGRYNEQFF
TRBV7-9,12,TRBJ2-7,CASSAGHPTPYF
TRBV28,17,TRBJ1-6,CASSKQGGSSYNSPLHF
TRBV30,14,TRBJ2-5,CAWSVTGGPVTQYF
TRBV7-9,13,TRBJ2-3,CASSLRMADTQYF
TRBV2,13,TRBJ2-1,CASSERGGTGVFF
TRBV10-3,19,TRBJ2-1,CAISGPSGTEGGSYNEQFF
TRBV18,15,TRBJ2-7,CASSPPPGEGGEQYF
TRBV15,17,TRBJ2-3,CATSRQGTKAATDTQYF
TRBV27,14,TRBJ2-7,CASSRDRGSSEQYF
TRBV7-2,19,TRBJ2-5,CASRPPGTSGGLYQETQYF
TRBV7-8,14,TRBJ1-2,CASSLGDRLYGYTF
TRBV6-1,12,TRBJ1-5,CASASGNQPQHF
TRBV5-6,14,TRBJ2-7,CASSLRGHSGEQYF
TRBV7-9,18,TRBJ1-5,CASSLAEVGQGRDQPQHF
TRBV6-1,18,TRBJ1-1,CASSGGRDVTPLHTEAFF
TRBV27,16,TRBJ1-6,CASRLDRGTYNSPLHF
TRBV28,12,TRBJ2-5,CASSWVGETQYF
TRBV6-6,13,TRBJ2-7,CASSYPLFDEQYF
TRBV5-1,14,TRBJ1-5,CASSVTGINQPQHF
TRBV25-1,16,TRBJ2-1,CASSGQQGSSYNEQFF